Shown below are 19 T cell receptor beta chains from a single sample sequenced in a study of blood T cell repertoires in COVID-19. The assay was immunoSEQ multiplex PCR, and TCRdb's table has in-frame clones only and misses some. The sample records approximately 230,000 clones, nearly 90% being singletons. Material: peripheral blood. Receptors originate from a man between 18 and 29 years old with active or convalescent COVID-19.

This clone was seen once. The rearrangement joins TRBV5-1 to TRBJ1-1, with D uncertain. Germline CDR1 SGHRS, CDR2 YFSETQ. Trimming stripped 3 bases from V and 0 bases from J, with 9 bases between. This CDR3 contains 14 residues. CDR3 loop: CASSWSGVNTEAFF. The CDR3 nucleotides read TGCGCCAGCAGCTGGTCCGGGGTGAACACTGAAGCTTTCTTT.

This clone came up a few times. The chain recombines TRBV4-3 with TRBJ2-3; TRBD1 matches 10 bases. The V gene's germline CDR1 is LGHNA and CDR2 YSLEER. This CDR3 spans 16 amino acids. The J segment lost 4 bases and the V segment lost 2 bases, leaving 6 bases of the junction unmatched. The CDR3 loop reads CASSQSLTGGSDTQYF. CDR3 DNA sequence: TGCGCCAGCAGCCAATCCCTGACAGGGGGCTCAGATACGCAGTATTTT.

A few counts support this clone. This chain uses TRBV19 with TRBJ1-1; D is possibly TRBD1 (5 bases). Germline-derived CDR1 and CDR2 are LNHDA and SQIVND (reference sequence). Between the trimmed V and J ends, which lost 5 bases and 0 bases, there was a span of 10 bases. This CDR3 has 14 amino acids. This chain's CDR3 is CASSATAMNTEAFF. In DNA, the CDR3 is TGTGCCAGTAGTGCGACAGCTATGAACACTGAAGCTTTCTTT.

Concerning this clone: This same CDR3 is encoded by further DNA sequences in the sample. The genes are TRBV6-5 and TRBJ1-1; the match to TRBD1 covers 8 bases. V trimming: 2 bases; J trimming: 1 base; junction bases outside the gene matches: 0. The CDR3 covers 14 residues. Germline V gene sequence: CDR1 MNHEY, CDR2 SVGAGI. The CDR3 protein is CASSYGQGNTEAFF. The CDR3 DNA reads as TGTGCCAGCAGTTACGGACAGGGGAACACTGAAGCTTTCTTT.

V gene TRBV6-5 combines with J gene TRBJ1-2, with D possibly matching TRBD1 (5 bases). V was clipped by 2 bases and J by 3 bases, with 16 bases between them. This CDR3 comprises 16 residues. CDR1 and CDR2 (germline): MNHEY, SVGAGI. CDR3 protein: CASSYGVGGGDYGYTF. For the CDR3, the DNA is TGTGCCAGCAGTTACGGAGTGGGGGGAGGGGACTATGGCTACACCTTC.

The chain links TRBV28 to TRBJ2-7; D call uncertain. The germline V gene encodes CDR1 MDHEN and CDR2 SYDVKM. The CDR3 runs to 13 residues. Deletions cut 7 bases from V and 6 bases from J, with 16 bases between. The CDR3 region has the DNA TGTGCCAGCAACGTTCGGAGCGCCCCCGAGCAGTACTTC. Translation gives CASNVRSAPEQYF.

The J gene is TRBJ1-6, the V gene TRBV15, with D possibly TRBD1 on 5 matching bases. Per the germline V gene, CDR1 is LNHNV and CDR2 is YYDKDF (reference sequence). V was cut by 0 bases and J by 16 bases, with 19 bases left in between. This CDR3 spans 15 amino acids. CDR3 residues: CATSRDLDLTTGLHF. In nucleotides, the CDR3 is TGTGCCACCAGCAGAGATTTGGACCTTACTACAGGTCTCCACTTT.

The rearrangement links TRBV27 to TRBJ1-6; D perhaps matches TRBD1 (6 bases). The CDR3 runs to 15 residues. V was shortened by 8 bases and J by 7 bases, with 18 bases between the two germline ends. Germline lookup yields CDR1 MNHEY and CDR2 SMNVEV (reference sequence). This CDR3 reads CASRASTGTNSPLHF. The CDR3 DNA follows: TGTGCCAGCCGTGCTTCAACAGGGACAAATTCACCCCTCCACTTT.

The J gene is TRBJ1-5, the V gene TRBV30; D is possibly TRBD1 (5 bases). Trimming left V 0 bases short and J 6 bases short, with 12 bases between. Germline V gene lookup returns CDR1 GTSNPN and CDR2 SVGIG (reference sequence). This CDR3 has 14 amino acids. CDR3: CAWSVPGHRQPQHF. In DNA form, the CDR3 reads TGTGCCTGGAGTGTACCAGGGCACCGTCAGCCCCAGCATTTT.

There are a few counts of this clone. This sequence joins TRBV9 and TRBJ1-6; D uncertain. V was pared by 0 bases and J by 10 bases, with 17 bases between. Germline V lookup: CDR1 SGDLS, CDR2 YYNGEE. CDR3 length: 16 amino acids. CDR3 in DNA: TGTGCCAGCAGCGTAGGAGGGAGTACGGCCGACTCACCCCTCCACTTT. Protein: CASSVGGSTADSPLHF.

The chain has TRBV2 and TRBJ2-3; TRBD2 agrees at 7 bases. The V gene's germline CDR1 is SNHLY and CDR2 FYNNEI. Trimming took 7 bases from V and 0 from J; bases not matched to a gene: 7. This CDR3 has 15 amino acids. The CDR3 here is CASNILGGSTDTQYF. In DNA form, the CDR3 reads TGTGCCAGCAATATTTTGGGGGGGAGCACAGATACGCAGTATTTT.

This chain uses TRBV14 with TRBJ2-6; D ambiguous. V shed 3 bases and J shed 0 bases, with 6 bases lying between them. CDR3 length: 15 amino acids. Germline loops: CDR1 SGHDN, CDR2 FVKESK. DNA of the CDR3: TGTGCCAGCAGCCACCCTTTCTCTGGGGCCAACGTCCTGACTTTC. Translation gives CASSHPFSGANVLTF.

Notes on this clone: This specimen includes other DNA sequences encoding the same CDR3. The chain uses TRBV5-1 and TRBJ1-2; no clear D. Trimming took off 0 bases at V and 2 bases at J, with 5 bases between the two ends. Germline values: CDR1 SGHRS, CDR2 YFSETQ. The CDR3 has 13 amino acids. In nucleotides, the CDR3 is TGCGCCAGCAGCTTGGGTCAGAACTATGGCTACACCTTC. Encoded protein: CASSLGQNYGYTF.

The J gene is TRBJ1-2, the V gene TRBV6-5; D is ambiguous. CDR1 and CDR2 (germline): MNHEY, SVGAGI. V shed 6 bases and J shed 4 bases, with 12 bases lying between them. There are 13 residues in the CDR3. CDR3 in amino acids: CASSGSSAYGYTF. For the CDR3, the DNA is TGTGCCAGCAGCGGATCGAGCGCCTATGGCTACACCTTC.

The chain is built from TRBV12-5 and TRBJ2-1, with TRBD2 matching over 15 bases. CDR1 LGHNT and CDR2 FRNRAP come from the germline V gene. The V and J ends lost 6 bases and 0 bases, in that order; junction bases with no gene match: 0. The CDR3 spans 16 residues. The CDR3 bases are TGTGCTAGTGGGGGACTAGCGGGGGGCTCCTACAATGAGCAGTTCTTC. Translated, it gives CASGGLAGGSYNEQFF.

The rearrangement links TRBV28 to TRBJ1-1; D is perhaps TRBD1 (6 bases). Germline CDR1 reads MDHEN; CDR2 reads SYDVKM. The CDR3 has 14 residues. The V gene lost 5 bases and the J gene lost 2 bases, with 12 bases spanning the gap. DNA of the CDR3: TGTGCCAGCAGTATCGTGGACAGTAACACTGAAGCTTTCTTT. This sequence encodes CASSIVDSNTEAFF.

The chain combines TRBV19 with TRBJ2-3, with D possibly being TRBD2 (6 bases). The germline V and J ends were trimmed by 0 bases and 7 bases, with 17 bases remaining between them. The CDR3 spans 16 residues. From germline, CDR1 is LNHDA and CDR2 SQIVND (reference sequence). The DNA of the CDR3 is TGTGCCAGTAGTATAGATTCCCGGAGGGAGAGAAATACGCAGTATTTT. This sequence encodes CASSIDSRRERNTQYF.

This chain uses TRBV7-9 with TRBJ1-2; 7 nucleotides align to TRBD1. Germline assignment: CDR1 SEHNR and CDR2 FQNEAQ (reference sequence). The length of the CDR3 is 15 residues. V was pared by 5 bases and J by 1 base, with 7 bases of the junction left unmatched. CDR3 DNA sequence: TGTGCCAGCAGCCCTGGGACAGCGGTTAACTATGGCTACACCTTC. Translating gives CASSPGTAVNYGYTF.

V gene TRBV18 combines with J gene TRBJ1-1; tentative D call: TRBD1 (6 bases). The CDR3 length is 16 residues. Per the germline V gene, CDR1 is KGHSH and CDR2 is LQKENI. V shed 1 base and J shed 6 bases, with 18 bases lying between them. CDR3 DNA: TGTGCCAGCTCACCACGAGGTGTACAAGGGGGACCTGAAGCTTTCTTT. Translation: CASSPRGVQGGPEAFF.